Presented here are 26 T cell receptor beta chains from one specimen sequenced in a study of OX40 agonist ivuxolimab in advanced cancers. Some clones are missing from TCRdb's copy, which holds only in-frame ones; the method was immunoSEQ multiplex PCR. The sample lists approximately 90,000 clones, roughly 85% occurring once. The sequencing here drew on CD4+ or CD8+ T cells sorted from blood, taken in a trial of the OX40 agonist ivuxolimab. The receptors stem from an adult with an advanced solid tumor such as melanoma, head and neck, liver or kidney cancer.

This clone has only a few counts. The CDR3 DNA reads TGTGCCAGCAGCTTAGGACTACCAGCCGGGGAGCTGTTTTTT. This encodes CASSLGLPAGELFF. The chain is built from TRBV5-4 and TRBJ2-2, with D perhaps matching TRBD2 (6 bases). Germline V gives CDR1 SGHNT, CDR2 YYREEE (reference sequence). V was pared by 2 bases and J by 6 bases, with 11 bases between. This CDR3 has 14 amino acids.

The V and J genes are TRBV7-6 and TRBJ2-1; D ambiguous. The CDR3 has 13 amino acids. Deletions cut 4 bases from V and 12 bases from J, with 16 bases between. CDR1 and CDR2 from the germline V gene are SGHVS and FNYEAQ. CDR3 DNA: TGTGCCAGCAGCTCCCCCTTGACGTTATTGCAGTTCTTC. It codes for CASSSPLTLLQFF.

The J gene is TRBJ2-1, the V gene TRBV9; D perhaps matches TRBD1 (5 bases). The V end was cut by 4 bases, the J end by 5 bases, with 16 bases between. The CDR3 consists of 15 residues. Per germline, CDR1 SGDLS and CDR2 YYNGEE. The chain's CDR3 is CASSRRQTDNNEQFF. The CDR3 coding sequence is TGTGCCAGCAGCCGACGACAGACAGACAACAATGAGCAGTTCTTC.

The rearrangement uses TRBV5-1 and TRBJ1-5; 10 nucleotides align to TRBD1. Germline CDR1 SGHRS, CDR2 YFSETQ. The trim removed 0 bases at V and 5 bases at J, leaving 2 bases unmatched. This CDR3 spans 15 amino acids. As DNA, the CDR3 is TGCGCCAGCAGCTTGGATGGGACAGGGGATCAGCCCCAGCATTTT. This sequence encodes CASSLDGTGDQPQHF.

V usage is TRBV5-1 and J usage is TRBJ2-5, with D unclear. CDR1 SGHRS and CDR2 YFSETQ come from the germline V gene. This CDR3 spans 13 amino acids. Trimming took off 4 bases at V and 5 bases at J, with 12 bases between the two ends. In DNA form, the CDR3 reads TGCGCCAGCAGCCCCCAGGATGGTGAGACCCAGTACTTC. This sequence encodes CASSPQDGETQYF. The full variable domain, in which reference TRBV5-1 and TRBJ2-5 provide the parts outside the CDR3, is KAGVTQTPRYLIKTRGQQVTLSCSPISGHRSVSWYQQTPGQGLQFLFEYFSETQRNKGNFPGRFSGRQFSNSRSEMNVSTLELGDSALYLCASSPQDGETQYFGPGTRLLVL.

This chain links TRBV2 with TRBJ2-1, with no clear D. Looked up from germline, CDR1 is SNHLY and CDR2 is FYNNEI. V was clipped by 8 bases and J by 3 bases, with 5 bases between them. CDR3 size: 11 residues. The CDR3 bases are TGTGCCAGCCGAGTCTACAATGAGCAGTTCTTC. It specifies CASRVYNEQFF.

This chain connects TRBV11-1 to TRBJ2-3; a possible D gene is TRBD2 (5 bases). Trimming took off 3 bases at V and 1 base at J, with 11 bases between the two ends. This CDR3 comprises 15 residues. Germline lookup yields CDR1 SGHAT and CDR2 FQDESV (reference sequence). CDR3 sequence: CASSLQEGRTDTQYF. The CDR3 DNA is TGTGCCAGCAGCTTGCAAGAGGGCCGCACAGATACGCAGTATTTT. Full variable domain (remainder filled in from reference TRBV11-1 and TRBJ2-3): EAEVAQSPRYKITEKSQAVAFWCDPISGHATLYWYRQILGQGPELLVQFQDESVVDDSQLPKDRFSAERLKGVDSTLKIQPAELGDSAMYLCASSLQEGRTDTQYFGPGTRLTVL.

This rearrangement joins TRBV30 to TRBJ1-3; tentatively, D is TRBD1 (5 bases). Deletions cut 0 bases from V and 12 bases from J, with 12 bases between. This CDR3 contains 12 residues. Germline loops: CDR1 GTSNPN, CDR2 SVGIG (reference sequence). CDR3 bases: TGTGCCTGGAGTGTACTAAGGGGAATCATATATTTT. Amino acids: CAWSVLRGIIYF.

The gene calls are TRBV6-5 and TRBJ2-1, with unresolved D. With 11 bases removed from V and 6 bases from J, the gap between germline ends came to 20 bases. Germline V gene lookup returns CDR1 MNHEY and CDR2 SVGAGI. The CDR3 has 14 residues. The CDR3 is CASPRGTSSNEQFF. The CDR3 DNA reads as TGTGCCTCCCCTAGAGGCACATCAAGCAATGAGCAGTTCTTC.

The chain couples TRBV28 to TRBJ2-7; 12 bases map to TRBD1. Trimming took 4 bases from V and 6 from J; bases not matched to a gene: 16. This CDR3 comprises 18 residues. Per germline, CDR1 MDHEN and CDR2 SYDVKM. DNA of the CDR3: TGTGCCAGCAGTTACCGGGACAGGGGGCCTCGAGGTTCTTCCGAGCAGTACTTC. Protein product: CASSYRDRGPRGSSEQYF.

The chain uses TRBV2 and TRBJ2-7; D gene ambiguous. V was cut by 5 bases and J by 4 bases, with 6 bases left in between. Germline V lookup: CDR1 SNHLY, CDR2 FYNNEI. The CDR3 has 11 amino acids. CDR3 DNA sequence: TGTGCCAGCAGTAACGTTTACGAGCAGTACTTC. The encoded protein is CASSNVYEQYF. Supplemented by reference TRBV2 and TRBJ2-7, the full variable domain reads EPEVTQTPSHQVTQMGQEVILRCVPISNHLYFYWYRQILGQKVEFLVSFYNNEISEKSEIFDDQFSVERPDGSNFTLKIRSTKLEDSAMYFCASSNVYEQYFGPGTRLTVT.

J is TRBJ1-4 and V is TRBV9, with 9 bases aligning to TRBD1. V shed 0 bases and J 5 bases; nucleotides not matched to a gene: 2. The V gene's germline CDR1 is SGDLS and CDR2 YYNGEE. This CDR3 spans 15 amino acids. DNA for the CDR3: TGTGCCAGCAGCGTAGAGGGGACAGGGAATGAAAAACTGTTTTTT. Translation: CASSVEGTGNEKLFF.

This chain joins TRBV5-1 and TRBJ1-4, with D possibly matching TRBD1 (5 bases). V lost 4 bases and J 8 bases, leaving 15 bases between the germline ends. The germline V gene has CDR1 SGHRS and CDR2 YFSETQ. The CDR3 loop spans 14 amino acids. CDR3 DNA sequence: TGCGCCAGCAGCCCGGGACCTGAGAGCGAAAAACTGTTTTTT. It is translated as CASSPGPESEKLFF.

The V and J genes are TRBV2 and TRBJ1-1, with TRBD1 matching 7 bases. This CDR3 has 14 amino acids. Trimming removed 7 bases from V and 5 bases from J; junction bases left unmatched: 10. CDR1 and CDR2 from the germline V gene are SNHLY and FYNNEI. Here the CDR3 reads CASILEGGRTEAFF. CDR3 coding DNA: TGTGCCAGCATACTGGAAGGGGGCCGAACTGAAGCTTTCTTT.

The chain couples TRBV16 to TRBJ2-3, with D tentatively TRBD2 (6 bases). V was clipped by 4 bases and J by 5 bases, with 13 bases between them. This CDR3 region has 14 residues. Germline CDR1 and CDR2: KGHSY and FQNENV. In nucleotides, the CDR3 is TGTGCCAGCAGCCCCGTTAGCGGAAGAGATACGCAGTATTTT. It codes for CASSPVSGRDTQYF. Filled out from reference TRBV16 and TRBJ2-3, the complete variable domain reads GEEVAQTPKHLVRGEGQKAKLYCAPIKGHSYVFWYQQVLKNEFKFLISFQNENVFDETGMPKERFSAKCLPNSPCSLEIQATKLEDSAVYFCASSPVSGRDTQYFGPGTRLTVL.

The V gene is TRBV7-3, the J gene TRBJ1-1; D call uncertain. Between the trimmed V and J ends, which lost 0 bases and 0 bases, there was a span of 2 bases. Germline CDR1 SGHTA, CDR2 FQGTGA. There are 13 residues in the CDR3. The CDR3 coding sequence is TGTGCCAGCAGCTTAACACTGAACACTGAAGCTTTCTTT. This sequence encodes CASSLTLNTEAFF.

The chain links TRBV28 to TRBJ2-7; TRBD2 matches 12 bases. There are 14 residues in the CDR3. Germline V lookup: CDR1 MDHEN, CDR2 SYDVKM. With 9 bases clipped from V and 5 bases from J, the junction kept 8 bases outside the gene matches. CDR3 sequence: CASLTSGSVDEQYF. The CDR3 DNA sequence: TGTGCCAGTCTGACTAGCGGGAGTGTCGACGAGCAGTACTTC.

The V gene is TRBV29-1, the J gene TRBJ1-5; D is unclear. Trimming cost V 6 bases and J 10 bases, with 19 bases left between them. CDR1 SQVTM and CDR2 ANQGSEA come from the germline V gene. The CDR3 is 13 amino acids. In DNA form, the CDR3 reads TGCAGCGTGACCGGACTGACCGCGGGACCCCAGCATTTT. Protein product: CSVTGLTAGPQHF. Together with reference TRBV29-1 and TRBJ1-5, the CDR3 gives the full variable domain: SAVISQKPSRDICQRGTSLTIQCQVDSQVTMMFWYRQQPGQSLTLIATANQGSEATYESGFVIDKFPISRPNLTFSTLTVSNMSPEDSSIYLCSVTGLTAGPQHFGDGTRLSIL.

The chain has TRBV6-9 and TRBJ1-2; 8 bases line up with TRBD1. Germline assignment: CDR1 MNHGY and CDR2 SVAAGI. The ends lost 4 bases at V and 3 bases at J; junction bases unmatched: 16. This CDR3 has 18 residues. The DNA of the CDR3 is TGTGCCAGCAGTTCCCTGGGCCCCCCCGTGACAGGGGACTATGGCTACACCTTC. This encodes CASSSLGPPVTGDYGYTF.

V usage is TRBV6-5 and J usage is TRBJ1-4; no clear D. The CDR3 consists of 13 residues. Trimming left V 2 bases short and J 2 bases short, with 3 bases between. The V gene's germline CDR1 is MNHEY and CDR2 SVGAGI. CDR3 region: CASSYVTNEKLFF. The CDR3 coding sequence is TGTGCCAGCAGTTACGTGACTAATGAAAAACTGTTTTTT.

This chain links TRBV2 with TRBJ2-1, with 7 nucleotides matching TRBD2. After removal of 4 bases from V and 5 bases from J, the junction contained 5 bases not matched to a gene. CDR3 length: 14 residues. Germline V lookup: CDR1 SNHLY, CDR2 FYNNEI. CDR3 sequence: CASSGGRDHNEQFF. Here the CDR3 DNA reads TGTGCCAGCAGTGGGGGGAGGGACCACAATGAGCAGTTCTTC. Filled out from reference TRBV2 and TRBJ2-1, the complete variable domain reads EPEVTQTPSHQVTQMGQEVILRCVPISNHLYFYWYRQILGQKVEFLVSFYNNEISEKSEIFDDQFSVERPDGSNFTLKIRSTKLEDSAMYFCASSGGRDHNEQFFGPGTRLTVL.

The chain is built from TRBV28 and TRBJ1-6; 8 bases line up with TRBD1. J was trimmed by 5 bases and V by 8 bases; bases with no gene match: 8. Germline CDR1 reads MDHEN; CDR2 reads SYDVKM. The CDR3 is 15 residues long. This CDR3 is CASRRTGLNNSPLHF. The CDR3 coding sequence is TGTGCCAGCCGCAGGACAGGGTTGAATAATTCACCCCTCCACTTT. Using reference TRBV28 and TRBJ1-6 for the parts outside the CDR3, the full variable domain is DVKVTQSSRYLVKRTGEKVFLECVQDMDHENMFWYRQDPGLGLRLIYFSYDVKMKEKGDIPEGYSVSREKKERFSLILESASTNQTSMYLCASRRTGLNNSPLHFGNGTRLTVT.

The chain recombines TRBV7-2 with TRBJ2-1; no clear D. V lost 0 bases to trimming and J lost 9 bases, with 9 bases between them. This CDR3 spans 13 amino acids. CDR1 is SGHTA, CDR2 FQGNSA, per germline. CDR3 in DNA: TGTGCCAGCAGCTTAGCCCGGCTGGGTGAGCAGTTCTTC. Its translation is CASSLARLGEQFF.

The chain recombines TRBV2 with TRBJ1-6; D ambiguous. Germline V gene sequence: CDR1 SNHLY, CDR2 FYNNEI. The CDR3 is 14 residues long. V was trimmed by 3 bases and J by 9 bases, leaving 12 bases between them. CDR3 sequence: CASSDGSFGSPLHF. Here the CDR3 DNA reads TGTGCCAGCAGTGATGGCTCCTTTGGTTCACCCCTCCACTTT.

The J gene is TRBJ1-3, the V gene TRBV7-8; TRBD1 matches at 10 bases. This CDR3 comprises 14 residues. V lost 4 bases, J lost 8 bases, and 5 bases stayed unmatched. The V gene's germline CDR1 is SGHVS and CDR2 FQNEAQ. The CDR3 reads CASSWDRGGDTIYF. The CDR3 bases are TGTGCCAGCAGCTGGGACAGGGGCGGCGACACCATATATTTT.

The V and J genes are TRBV5-1 and TRBJ1-3; tentative D call: TRBD1 (6 bases). CDR3 length: 14 residues. V was shortened by 4 bases and J by 0 bases, with 8 bases between the two germline ends. Germline V gene lookup returns CDR1 SGHRS and CDR2 YFSETQ. The CDR3, as DNA: TGCGCCAGCAGCAGGACAGTCTCTGGAAACACCATATATTTT. This gives the protein CASSRTVSGNTIYF.